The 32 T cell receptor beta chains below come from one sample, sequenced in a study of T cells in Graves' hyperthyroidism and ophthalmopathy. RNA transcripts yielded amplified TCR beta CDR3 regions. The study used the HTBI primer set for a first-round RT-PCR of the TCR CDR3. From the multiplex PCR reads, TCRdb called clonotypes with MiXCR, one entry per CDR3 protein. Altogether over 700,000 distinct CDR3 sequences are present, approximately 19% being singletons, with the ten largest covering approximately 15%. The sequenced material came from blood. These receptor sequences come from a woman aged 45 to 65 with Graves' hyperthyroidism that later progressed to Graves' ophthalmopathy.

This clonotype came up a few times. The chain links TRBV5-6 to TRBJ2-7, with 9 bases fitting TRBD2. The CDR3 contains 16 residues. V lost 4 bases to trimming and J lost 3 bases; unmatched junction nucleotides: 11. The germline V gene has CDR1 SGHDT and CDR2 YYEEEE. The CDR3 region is CASSPGLAGALYEQYF. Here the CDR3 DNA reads TGTGCCAGCAGCCCGGGACTAGCCGGCGCTCTCTACGAGCAGTACTTC. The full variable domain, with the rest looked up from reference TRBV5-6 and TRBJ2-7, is DAGVTQSPTHLIKTRGQQVTLRCSPKSGHDTVSWYQQALGQGPQFIFQYYEEEERQRGNFPDRFSGHQFPNYSSELNVNALLLGDSALYLCASSPGLAGALYEQYFGPGTRLTVT.

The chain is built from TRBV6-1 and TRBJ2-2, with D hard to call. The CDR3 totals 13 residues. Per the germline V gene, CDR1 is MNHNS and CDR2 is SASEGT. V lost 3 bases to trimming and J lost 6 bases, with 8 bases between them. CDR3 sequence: CASSDSWPGELFF. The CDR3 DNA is TGTGCCAGCAGTGATTCTTGGCCCGGGGAGCTGTTTTTT.

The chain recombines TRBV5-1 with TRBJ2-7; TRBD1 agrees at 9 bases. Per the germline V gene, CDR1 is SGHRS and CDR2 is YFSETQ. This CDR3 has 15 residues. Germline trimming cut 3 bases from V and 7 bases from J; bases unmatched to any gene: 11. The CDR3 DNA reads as TGCGCCAGCAGCTGGACCGGGACAGGGACGACAGAGCAGTACTTC. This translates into CASSWTGTGTTEQYF.

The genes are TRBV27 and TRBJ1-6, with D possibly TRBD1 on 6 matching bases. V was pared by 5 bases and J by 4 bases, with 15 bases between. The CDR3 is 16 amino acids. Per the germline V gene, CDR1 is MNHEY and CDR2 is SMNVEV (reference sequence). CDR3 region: CASSRDKGAYNSPLHF. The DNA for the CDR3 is TGTGCCAGCAGTCGGGACAAAGGGGCTTATAATTCACCCCTCCACTTT.

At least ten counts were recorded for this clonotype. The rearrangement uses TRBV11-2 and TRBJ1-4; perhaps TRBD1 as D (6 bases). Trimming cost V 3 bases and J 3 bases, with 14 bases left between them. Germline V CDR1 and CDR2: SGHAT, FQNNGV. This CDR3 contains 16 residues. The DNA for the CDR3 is TGTGCCAGCAGCTTCTCAGGGGCAGGATCTAATGAAAAACTGTTTTTT. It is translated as CASSFSGAGSNEKLFF.

CDR3 nucleotides: TGTGCCAGTGCCCGGGACAGGGCCCACACAGATACGCAGTATTTT. Protein: CASARDRAHTDTQYF. The J gene is TRBJ2-3, the V gene TRBV19; 9 bases fit TRBD1. Looked up from germline, CDR1 is LNHDA and CDR2 is SQIVND (reference sequence). The CDR3 sequence is 15 residues long. The trim removed 8 bases at V and 2 bases at J, leaving 8 bases unmatched.

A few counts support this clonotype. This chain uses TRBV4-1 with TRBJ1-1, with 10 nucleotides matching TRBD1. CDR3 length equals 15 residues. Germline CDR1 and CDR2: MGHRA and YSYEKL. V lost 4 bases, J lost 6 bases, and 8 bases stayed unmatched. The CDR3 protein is CASSPIRTGGSEAFF. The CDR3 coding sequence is TGCGCCAGCAGCCCGATTCGGACAGGGGGTTCTGAAGCTTTCTTT.

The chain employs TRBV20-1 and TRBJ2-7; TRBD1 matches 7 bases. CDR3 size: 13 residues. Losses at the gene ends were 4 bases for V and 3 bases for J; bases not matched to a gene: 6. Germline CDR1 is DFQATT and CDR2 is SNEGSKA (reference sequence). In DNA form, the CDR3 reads TGCAGTGCTACTGACAGGGAAGGCTACGAGCAGTACTTC. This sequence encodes CSATDREGYEQYF.

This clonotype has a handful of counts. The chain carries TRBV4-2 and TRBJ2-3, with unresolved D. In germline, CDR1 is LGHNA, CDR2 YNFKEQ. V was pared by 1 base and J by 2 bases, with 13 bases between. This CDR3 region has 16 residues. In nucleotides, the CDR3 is TGTGCCAGCAGCCAAGGAGCACAAACCTACACAGATACGCAGTATTTT. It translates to CASSQGAQTYTDTQYF.

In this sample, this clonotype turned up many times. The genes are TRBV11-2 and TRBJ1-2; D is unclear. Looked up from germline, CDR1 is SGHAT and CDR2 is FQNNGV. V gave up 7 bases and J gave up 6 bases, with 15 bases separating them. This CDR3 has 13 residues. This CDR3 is CASTPGDGDGYTF. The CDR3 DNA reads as TGTGCCAGCACCCCCGGGGATGGGGATGGCTACACCTTC.

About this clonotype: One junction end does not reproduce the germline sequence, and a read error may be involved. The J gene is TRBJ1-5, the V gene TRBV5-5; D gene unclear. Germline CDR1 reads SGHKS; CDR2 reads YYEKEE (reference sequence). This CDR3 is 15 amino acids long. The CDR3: CANSLALRNNQPQHF. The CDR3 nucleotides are TGTGCCAACAGCTTGGCCCTAAGAAACAATCAGCCCCAGCATTTT.

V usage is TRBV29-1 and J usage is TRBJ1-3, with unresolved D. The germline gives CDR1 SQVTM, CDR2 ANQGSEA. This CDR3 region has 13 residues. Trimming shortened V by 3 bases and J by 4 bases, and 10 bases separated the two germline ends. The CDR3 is CSVEGLGGNTIYF. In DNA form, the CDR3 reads TGCAGCGTTGAGGGCCTGGGGGGAAACACCATATATTTT.

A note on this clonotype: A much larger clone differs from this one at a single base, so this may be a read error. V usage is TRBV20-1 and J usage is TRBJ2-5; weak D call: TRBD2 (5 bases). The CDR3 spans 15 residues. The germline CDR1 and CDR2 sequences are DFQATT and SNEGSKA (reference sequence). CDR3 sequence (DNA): TGCGGTGCTAGAAGGTGGAAAAACTGGGAGGAGACCCAGTACTTC. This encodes CGARRWKNWEETQYF.

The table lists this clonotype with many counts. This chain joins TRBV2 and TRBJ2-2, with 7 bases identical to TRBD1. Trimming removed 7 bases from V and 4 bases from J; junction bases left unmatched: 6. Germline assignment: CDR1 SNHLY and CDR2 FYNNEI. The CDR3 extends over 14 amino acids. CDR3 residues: CASTSDRRTGELFF. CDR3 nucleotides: TGTGCCAGCACCTCGGACAGGCGCACCGGGGAGCTGTTTTTT.

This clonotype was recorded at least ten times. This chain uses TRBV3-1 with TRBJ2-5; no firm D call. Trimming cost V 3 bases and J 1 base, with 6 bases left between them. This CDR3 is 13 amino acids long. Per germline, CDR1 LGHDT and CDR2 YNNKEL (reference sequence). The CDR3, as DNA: TGTGCCAGCAGCCAGTGGAGCCAAGAGACCCAGTACTTC. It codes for CASSQWSQETQYF.

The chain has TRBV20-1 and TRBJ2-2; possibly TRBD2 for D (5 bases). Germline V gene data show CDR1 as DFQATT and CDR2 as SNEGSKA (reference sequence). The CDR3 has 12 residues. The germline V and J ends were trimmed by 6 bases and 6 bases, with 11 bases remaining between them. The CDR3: CSARRRSGELFF. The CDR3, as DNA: TGCAGTGCCAGGCGGAGGTCCGGGGAGCTGTTTTTT.

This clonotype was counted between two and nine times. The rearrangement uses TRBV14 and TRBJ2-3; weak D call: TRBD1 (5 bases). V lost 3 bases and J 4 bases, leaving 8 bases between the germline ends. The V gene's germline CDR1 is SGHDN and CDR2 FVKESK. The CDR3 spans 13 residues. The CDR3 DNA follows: TGTGCCAGCAGCCAGGCAGGGCCAGATACGCAGTATTTT. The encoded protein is CASSQAGPDTQYF.

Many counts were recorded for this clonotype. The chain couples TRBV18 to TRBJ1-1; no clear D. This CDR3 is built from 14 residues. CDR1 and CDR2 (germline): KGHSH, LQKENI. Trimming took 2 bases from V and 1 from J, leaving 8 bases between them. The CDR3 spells CASSPLRGNTEAFF. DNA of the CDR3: TGTGCCAGCTCACCATTGCGGGGGAACACTGAAGCTTTCTTT.

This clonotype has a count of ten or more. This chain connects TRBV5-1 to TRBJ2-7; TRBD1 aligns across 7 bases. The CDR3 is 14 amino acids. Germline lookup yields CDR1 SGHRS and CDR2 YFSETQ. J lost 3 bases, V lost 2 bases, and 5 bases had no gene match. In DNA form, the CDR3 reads TGCGCCAGCAGCTTCTCCGGGACAGTCTACGAGCAGTACTTC. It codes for CASSFSGTVYEQYF.

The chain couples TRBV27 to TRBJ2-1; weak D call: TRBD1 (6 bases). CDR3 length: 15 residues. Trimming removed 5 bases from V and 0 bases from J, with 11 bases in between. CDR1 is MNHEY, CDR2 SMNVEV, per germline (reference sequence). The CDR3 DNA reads TGTGCCAGCAGTCAGGGGCCCGTCTCCTACAATGAGCAGTTCTTC. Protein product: CASSQGPVSYNEQFF.

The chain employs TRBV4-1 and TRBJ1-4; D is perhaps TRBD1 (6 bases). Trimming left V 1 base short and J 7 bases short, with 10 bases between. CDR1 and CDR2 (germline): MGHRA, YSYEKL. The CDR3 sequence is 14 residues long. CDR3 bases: TGCGCCAGCAGCCAAGTGGGGGCGCCTGAAAAACTGTTTTTT. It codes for CASSQVGAPEKLFF.

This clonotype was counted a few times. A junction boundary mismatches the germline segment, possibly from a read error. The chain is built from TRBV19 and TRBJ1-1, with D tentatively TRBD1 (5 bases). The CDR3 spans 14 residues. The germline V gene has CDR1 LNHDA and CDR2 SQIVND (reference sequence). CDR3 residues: CAGSMGTVNTEAFF. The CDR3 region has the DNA TGTGCCGGTAGTATGGGGACGGTGAACACTGAAGCTTTCTTT.

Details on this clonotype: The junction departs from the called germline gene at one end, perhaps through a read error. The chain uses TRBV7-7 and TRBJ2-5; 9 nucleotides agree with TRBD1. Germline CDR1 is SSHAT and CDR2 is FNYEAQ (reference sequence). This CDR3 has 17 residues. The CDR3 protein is CASSLLTGTGSAETQYF. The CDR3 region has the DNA TGTGCTAGCAGCCTATTAACCGGGACAGGGAGCGCGGAGACCCAGTACTTC.

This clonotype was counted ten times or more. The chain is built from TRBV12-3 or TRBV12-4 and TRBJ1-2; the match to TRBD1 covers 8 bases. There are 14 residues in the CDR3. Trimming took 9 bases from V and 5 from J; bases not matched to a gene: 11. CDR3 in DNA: TGTGCCAGTCGAGAGACAGGGGCGCCTTATGGCTACACCTTC. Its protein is CASRETGAPYGYTF.

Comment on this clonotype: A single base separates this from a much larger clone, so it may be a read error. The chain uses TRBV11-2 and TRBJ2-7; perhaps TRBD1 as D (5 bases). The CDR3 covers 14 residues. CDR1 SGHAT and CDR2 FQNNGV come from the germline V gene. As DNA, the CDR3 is TGTGCCAGCAGCGCCGACAGTCACACCTACGAGCAGTGCTTC. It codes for CASSADSHTYEQCF.

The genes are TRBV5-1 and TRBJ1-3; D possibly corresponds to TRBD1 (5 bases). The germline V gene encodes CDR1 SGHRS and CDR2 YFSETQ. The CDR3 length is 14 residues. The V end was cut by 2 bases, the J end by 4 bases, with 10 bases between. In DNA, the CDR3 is TGCGCCAGCAGCTTCGGAGGGGCCGGAAACACCATATATTTT. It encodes CASSFGGAGNTIYF.

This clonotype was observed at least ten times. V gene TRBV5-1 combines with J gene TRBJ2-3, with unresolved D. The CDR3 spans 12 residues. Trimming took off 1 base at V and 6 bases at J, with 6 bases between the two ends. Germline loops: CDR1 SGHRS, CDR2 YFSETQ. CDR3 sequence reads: CASSLTVDTQYF. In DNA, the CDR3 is TGCGCCAGCAGCTTGACGGTCGATACGCAGTATTTT.

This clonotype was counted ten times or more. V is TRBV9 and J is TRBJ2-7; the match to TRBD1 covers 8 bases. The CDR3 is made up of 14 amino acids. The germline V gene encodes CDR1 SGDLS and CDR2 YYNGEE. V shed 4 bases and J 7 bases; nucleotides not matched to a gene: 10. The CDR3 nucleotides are TGTGCCAGCAGCTCCTCAAGCAGGGGGCGTGAGCAGTACTTC. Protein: CASSSSSRGREQYF.

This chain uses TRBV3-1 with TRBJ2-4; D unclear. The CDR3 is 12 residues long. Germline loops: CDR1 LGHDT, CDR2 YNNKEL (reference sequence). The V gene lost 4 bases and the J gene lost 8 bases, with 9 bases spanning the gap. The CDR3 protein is CASSRPPDIQYF. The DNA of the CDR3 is TGTGCCAGCAGCCGCCCCCCGGACATTCAGTACTTC.

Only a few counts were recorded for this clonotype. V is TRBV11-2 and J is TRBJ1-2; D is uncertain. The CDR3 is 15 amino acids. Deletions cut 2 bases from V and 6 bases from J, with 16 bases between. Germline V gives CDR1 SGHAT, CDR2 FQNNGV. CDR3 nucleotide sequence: TGTGCCAGCAGCTTAAACCCCACCCCCGGGAATGGCTACACCTTC. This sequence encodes CASSLNPTPGNGYTF.

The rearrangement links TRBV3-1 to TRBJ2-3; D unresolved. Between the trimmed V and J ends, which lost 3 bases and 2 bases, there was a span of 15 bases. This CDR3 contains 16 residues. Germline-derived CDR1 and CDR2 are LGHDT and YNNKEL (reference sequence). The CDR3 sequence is CASSHRGVEYTDTQYF. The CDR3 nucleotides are TGTGCCAGCAGCCACAGAGGCGTTGAGTACACAGATACGCAGTATTTT.

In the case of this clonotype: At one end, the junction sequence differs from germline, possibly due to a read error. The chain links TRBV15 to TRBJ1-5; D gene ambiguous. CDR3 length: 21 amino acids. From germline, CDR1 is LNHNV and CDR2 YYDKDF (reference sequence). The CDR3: CATSRDQTLLGIEYSNRPQHF. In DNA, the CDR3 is TGTGCCACCAGCAGAGATCAAACACTACTGGGGATTGAATATAGCAATCGGCCCCAGCATTTT.